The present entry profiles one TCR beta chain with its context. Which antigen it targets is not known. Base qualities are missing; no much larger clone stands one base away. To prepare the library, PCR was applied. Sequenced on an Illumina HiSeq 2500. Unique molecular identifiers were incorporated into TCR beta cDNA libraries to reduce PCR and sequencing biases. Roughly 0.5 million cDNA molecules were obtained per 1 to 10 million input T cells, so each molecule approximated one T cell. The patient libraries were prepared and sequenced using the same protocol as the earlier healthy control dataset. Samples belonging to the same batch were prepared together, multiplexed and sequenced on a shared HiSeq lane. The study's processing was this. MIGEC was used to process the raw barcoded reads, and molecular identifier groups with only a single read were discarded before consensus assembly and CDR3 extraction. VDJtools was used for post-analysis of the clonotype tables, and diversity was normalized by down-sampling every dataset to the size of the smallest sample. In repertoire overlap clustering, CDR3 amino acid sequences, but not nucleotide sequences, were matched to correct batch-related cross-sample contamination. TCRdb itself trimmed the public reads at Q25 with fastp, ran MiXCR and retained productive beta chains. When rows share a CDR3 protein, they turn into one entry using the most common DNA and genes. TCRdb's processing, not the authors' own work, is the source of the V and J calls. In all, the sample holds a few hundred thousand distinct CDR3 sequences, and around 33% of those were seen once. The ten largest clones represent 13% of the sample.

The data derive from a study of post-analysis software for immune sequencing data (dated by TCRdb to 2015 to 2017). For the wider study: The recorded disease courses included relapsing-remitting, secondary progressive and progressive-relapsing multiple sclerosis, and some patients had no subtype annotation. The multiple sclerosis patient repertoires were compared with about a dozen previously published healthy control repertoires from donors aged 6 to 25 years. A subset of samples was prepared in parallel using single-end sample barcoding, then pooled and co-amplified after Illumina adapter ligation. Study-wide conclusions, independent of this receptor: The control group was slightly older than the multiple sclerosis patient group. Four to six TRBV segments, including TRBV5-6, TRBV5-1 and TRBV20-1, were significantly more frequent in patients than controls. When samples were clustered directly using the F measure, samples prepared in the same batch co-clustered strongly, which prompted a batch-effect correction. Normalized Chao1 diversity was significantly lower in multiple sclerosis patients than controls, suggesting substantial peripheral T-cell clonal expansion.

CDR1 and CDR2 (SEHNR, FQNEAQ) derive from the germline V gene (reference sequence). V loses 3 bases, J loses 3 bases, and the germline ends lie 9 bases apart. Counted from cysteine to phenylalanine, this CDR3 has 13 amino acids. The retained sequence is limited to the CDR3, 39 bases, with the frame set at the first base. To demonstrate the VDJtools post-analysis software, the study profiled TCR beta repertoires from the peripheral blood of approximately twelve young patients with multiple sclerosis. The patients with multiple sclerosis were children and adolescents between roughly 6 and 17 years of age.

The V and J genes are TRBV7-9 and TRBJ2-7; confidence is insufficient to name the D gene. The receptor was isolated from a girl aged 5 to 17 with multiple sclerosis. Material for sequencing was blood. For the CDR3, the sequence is CASSFLAYYEQYF. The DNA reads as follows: TGTGCCAGCAGCTTCCTGGCTTACTACGAGCAGTACTTC.